A selection of T cell receptor beta chains follows, all from one sample in a study of blood T cells in healthy people across ages. MiXCR, applied by TCRdb to the 5' RACE reads, yields one record per CDR3 protein. The data hold 1.5 million to 2 million distinct CDR3 sequences, with about 39% observed a single time. Material for sequencing was blood. These receptors came from a human donor in good health. Each CDR3 is given with its conserved first and last residue. The D gene is left open where the match is weak. Only some rows state a clone size, as once, few, many or a class for expanded clones.

TRBD1,TRBJ1-3,.,TRBV7-9,TGTGCCAGCAGCAAATGGGACAGGGCGGACACCATATATTTT,CASSKWDRADTIYF
TRBD1,TRBJ2-5,few,TRBV7-2,TGTGCCAGCAGCTTCTACAGGGGCCCGCGGGAGACCCAGTACTTC,CASSFYRGPRETQYF
TRBD1,TRBJ2-3,few,TRBV20-1,TGCAGTGCTAGCGACAGGGGGACTAGCACAGATACGCAGTATTTT,CSASDRGTSTDTQYF
TRBD2,TRBJ2-1,.,TRBV7-9,TGTGCCAGCAGCTTAGCCCAGACTAGCGGGGATTACAGTGAGCAGTTCTTC,CASSLAQTSGDYSEQFF
.,TRBJ2-7,.,TRBV15,TGTGCCACCAGCAGATTCGGACTGAAATACGAGCAGTACTTC,CATSRFGLKYEQYF
.,TRBJ1-4,.,TRBV5-1,TGCGCCAGCAGCGATCATACGAATGAAAAACTGTTTTTT,CASSDHTNEKLFF
TRBD2,TRBJ2-3,.,TRBV27,TGTGCCAGCAGTTCTAGGCGACTAGCGGGGATGTGGAGCACAGATACGCAGTATTTT,CASSSRRLAGMWSTDTQYF
.,TRBJ2-3,few,TRBV5-5,TGTGCCAGCAGCCCTGACTCCGCCACCTCACAAGATACGCAGTATTTT,CASSPDSATSQDTQYF
.,TRBJ2-2,few,TRBV5-1,TGCGCCAGCAGCTTAGGTTCGGTGAACACCGGGGAGCTGTTTTTT,CASSLGSVNTGELFF
.,TRBJ1-4,once,TRBV6-6,TGTGCCAGCAGTTCCAACCACACGGGACTGTTTTTT,CASSSNHTGLFF
.,TRBJ1-3,.,TRBV20-1,TGCAGTGCTAGAGATCTTGGTGATCGGACTGGAAACACCATATATTTT,CSARDLGDRTGNTIYF
.,TRBJ1-4,.,TRBV7-2,TGTGCCAGCAGCTTAAGTGGGGTAGAGGGAGAAAAACTGTTTTTT,CASSLSGVEGEKLFF
.,TRBJ2-1,.,TRBV9,TGTGCCAGCAGCGTAGGGGAAGGGGAGGTAACCTTCTACAATGAGCAGTTCTTC,CASSVGEGEVTFYNEQFF
.,TRBJ2-5,.,TRBV6-5,TGTGCCAGCAGTTACTCAAGGGGCGAGCAAGAGACCCAGTACTTC,CASSYSRGEQETQYF
.,TRBJ1-2,.,TRBV7-2,TGTGCCAGCAGCCCAGTCCCGGGACATGTAGAAGGCTACACCTTC,CASSPVPGHVEGYTF
TRBD1,TRBJ1-2,.,TRBV12-3/TRBV12-4,TGTGCCAGCAGTATCCGGGACAGCGCGTGGGGCTACACCTTC,CASSIRDSAWGYTF
TRBD1,TRBJ2-1,.,TRBV5-5,TGTGCCTGCAGGCCGGGACAGGGTGACTTGGAGCAGTTCTTC,CACRPGQGDLEQFF
.,TRBJ1-2,.,TRBV6-1,TGTGCCAGCAGTGAGTGGACAGATGGCTACACCTTC,CASSEWTDGYTF
.,TRBJ2-1,.,TRBV6-6,TGTGCCAGCAGAAGCGATGTAGAGCAGTTCTTC,CASRSDVEQFF
TRBD2,TRBJ2-3,few,TRBV29-1,TGCAGCGTTCAGCGCGGGGGGCGTCGCACAGATACGCAGTATTTT,CSVQRGGRRTDTQYF
TRBD1,TRBJ2-7,few,TRBV10-3,TGTGCCATCAGTGCGGGACAGAGCCATTACGAGCAGTACTTC,CAISAGQSHYEQYF
.,TRBJ1-5,.,TRBV5-1,TGCGCCAGCAGCTTGGATTTGGGGGGATATAGCAATCAGCCCCAGCATTTT,CASSLDLGGYSNQPQHF
.,TRBJ2-5,few,TRBV6-2/TRBV6-3,TGTGCCAGCAGTCCTTCCCCCAGGATCGTAGGGACCCAGTACTTC,CASSPSPRIVGTQYF